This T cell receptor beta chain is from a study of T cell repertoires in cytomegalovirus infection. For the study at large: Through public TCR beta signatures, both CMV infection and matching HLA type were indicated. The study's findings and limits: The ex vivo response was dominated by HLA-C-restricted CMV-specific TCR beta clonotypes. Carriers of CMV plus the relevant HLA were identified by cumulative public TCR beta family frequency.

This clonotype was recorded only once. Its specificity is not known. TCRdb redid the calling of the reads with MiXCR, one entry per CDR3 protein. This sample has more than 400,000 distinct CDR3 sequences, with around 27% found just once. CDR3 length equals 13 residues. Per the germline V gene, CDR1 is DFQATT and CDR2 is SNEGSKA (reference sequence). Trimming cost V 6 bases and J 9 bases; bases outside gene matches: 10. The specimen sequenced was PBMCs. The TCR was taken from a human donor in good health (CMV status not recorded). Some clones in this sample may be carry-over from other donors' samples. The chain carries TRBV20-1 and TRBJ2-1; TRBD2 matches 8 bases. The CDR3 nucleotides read TGCAGTGCCCGGGGGATCGCGGGAGGTGAGCAGTTCTTC. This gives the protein CSARGIAGGEQFF.